This TCR beta chain was found in a study of Ad26.COV2.S vaccination and SARS-CoV-2 variants. Study details: Intramuscularly, Ad26.COV2.S was given either once or twice, 56 days apart.

Clones were sequenced by immunoSEQ multiplex PCR, and TCRdb holds only the in-frame ones, with some missing. The table shows 510,000 or so clones, with roughly 89% occurring only once. The study's findings and limits: The study found higher spike-specific TCR breadth in vaccine than placebo recipients.

CDR3 length: 15 residues. V lost 5 bases and J lost 5; bases outside the gene matches: 7. Germline CDR1 is MNHEY and CDR2 is SMNVEV (reference sequence). Treatment given: approximately 18 received Ad26.COV2.S at low or high dose, single or two shots; 5 received placebo; per-sample allocation not given. It was on day 63 after the first vaccine or placebo injection that samples were taken. Boston hosted the donor, who was an adult aged 18-55 years. Concerning this clone: Its antigen is undetermined.

Here the sequenced sample was peripheral blood, taken in a trial of Ad26.COV2.S vaccine versus placebo. The chain employs TRBV27 and TRBJ2-5, with 11 bases lining up with TRBD1. This receptor was obtained from a person between 18 and 65 years old who received the Ad26.COV2.S COVID-19 vaccine or a placebo. CDR3 nucleotide sequence: TGTGCCAGCAGTCCGGACAGGGGGCGCTTGGAGACCCAGTACTTC. Its protein is CASSPDRGRLETQYF.